This T cell receptor beta chain was found in a study of cytomegalovirus exposure and HLA in healthy donors. The study's findings and limits: The authors later found HLA-associated TCR beta chains more clonally expanded than equally common others. V- and J-gene trimming of TCR beta was linked (in a later analysis) to a missense DCLRE1C variant. Most CMV-associated TCR beta chains appeared HLA-restricted in a later analysis.

About this clone itself: Its antigen remains unidentified.

The length of the CDR3 is 15 residues. Between the trimmed V and J ends, which lost 6 bases and 7 bases, there was a span of 21 bases. The germline gives CDR1 SGHNT, CDR2 YENEEA. Primers: 60 Vbeta forward and 13 Jbeta reverse. The protocol was immunoSEQ multiplex PCR, while the TCRdb copy is restricted to in-frame clones and leaves out a portion. The sample has 150,000 to 200,000 clones, 84% seen once. This receptor was obtained from a man in his forties or fifties in good health and CMV-seropositive. This rearrangement joins TRBV11-3 to TRBJ1-1; a weak D match, TRBD1 (6 bases). Sequencing was performed on PBMCs. CDR3 nucleotide sequence: TGTGCCAGCAGTTTTGGTGGCAGGGGATCCATTGAAGCTTTCTTT. Translated, it gives CASSFGGRGSIEAFF. The complete variable domain, with remaining parts taken from reference TRBV11-3 and TRBJ1-1, reads EAGVVQSPRYKIIEKKQPVAFWCNPISGHNTLYWYLQNLGQGPELLIRYENEEAVDDSQLPKDRFSAERLKGVDSTLKIQPAELGDSAVYLCASSFGGRGSIEAFFGQGTRLTVV.